The 26 T cell receptor beta chains listed next were all sequenced from one sample in a study of T cells in Graves' hyperthyroidism and ophthalmopathy. TCR beta CDR3 regions were amplified from RNA transcripts. The TCR CDR3 first-round RT-PCR relied on the HTBI primer set. One entry per CDR3 protein, called by TCRdb with MiXCR from the multiplex PCR reads. The sample contains more than 550,000 distinct CDR3 sequences, approximately 18% of which appear only once. The sequencing sample was made of blood. These receptor sequences come from a woman between 50 and 59 years old with Graves' hyperthyroidism that later progressed to Graves' ophthalmopathy.

The sample holds many counts of this clonotype. The V call is TRBV20-1, the J call TRBJ2-5, with 7 positions matching TRBD1. V gave up 3 bases and J gave up 0 bases; unmatched junction bases: 7. This CDR3 spans 15 amino acids. The germline V gene has CDR1 DFQATT and CDR2 SNEGSKA (reference sequence). The CDR3 is CSARVLQGYQETQYF. The DNA for the CDR3 is TGCAGTGCTAGGGTTCTACAGGGGTACCAAGAGACCCAGTACTTC.

The chain has TRBV20-1 and TRBJ1-1; D remains ambiguous. The CDR3 runs 11 residues. Germline CDR1 is DFQATT and CDR2 is SNEGSKA (reference sequence). Between the trimmed V and J ends, which lost 6 bases and 7 bases, there was a span of 12 bases. CDR3 nucleotides: TGCAGTGCAAGTAAAAGAGATGAAGCTTTCTTT. Its translation: CSASKRDEAFF.

This clonotype was counted at least ten times. The chain joins TRBV7-9 to TRBJ1-4; 9 nucleotides align to TRBD1. This CDR3 contains 15 residues. Germline CDR1 is SEHNR and CDR2 is FQNEAQ (reference sequence). Germline trimming cut 5 bases from V and 6 bases from J; bases unmatched to any gene: 7. CDR3 region: CASSDWTGVDEKLFF. CDR3 coding DNA: TGTGCCAGCAGCGACTGGACAGGGGTTGATGAAAAACTGTTTTTT.

This clonotype was counted between two and nine times. CDR3 DNA: TGTGCCTGGAGGGGAACAGGGGCGGGAGGCTACACCTTC. Its translation is CAWRGTGAGGYTF. This chain joins TRBV30 and TRBJ1-2; 7 nucleotides agree with TRBD1. The ends lost 3 bases at V and 8 bases at J; junction bases unmatched: 9. The CDR3 is 13 amino acids. From germline, CDR1 is GTSNPN and CDR2 SVGIG (reference sequence).

This clonotype was counted a few times. The chain couples TRBV7-9 to TRBJ2-1; 12 bases line up with TRBD1. The germline V gene encodes CDR1 SEHNR and CDR2 FQNEAQ (reference sequence). The CDR3 extends over 15 amino acids. With V trimmed by 6 bases and J by 7 bases, 7 bases remained unmatched. CDR3 amino acids: CASRAGQGASNEQFF. In DNA, the CDR3 is TGTGCCAGCAGGGCGGGACAGGGGGCCTCGAATGAGCAGTTCTTC. Filled out from reference TRBV7-9 and TRBJ2-1, the complete variable domain reads DTGVSQNPRHKITKRGQNVTFRCDPISEHNRLYWYRQTLGQGPEFLTYFQNEAQLEKSRLLSDRFSAERPKGSFSTLEIQRTEQGDSAMYLCASRAGQGASNEQFFGPGTRLTVL.

The rearrangement joins TRBV27 to TRBJ2-1, with a possible D match to TRBD2 (5 bases). CDR3 length: 14 amino acids. Germline CDR1 reads MNHEY; CDR2 reads SMNVEV (reference sequence). The V end lost 4 bases, the J end lost 7 bases, and 14 bases lay between the germline ends. CDR3 region: CASSSLGRENEQFF. The CDR3, as DNA: TGTGCCAGCAGTTCCCTTGGTCGGGAAAATGAGCAGTTCTTC.

In this sample, this clonotype turned up many times. This chain uses TRBV12-3 or TRBV12-4 with TRBJ1-1; 7 positions match TRBD1. Germline trimming cut 5 bases from V and 10 bases from J; bases unmatched to any gene: 10. The CDR3 spans 13 residues. As DNA, the CDR3 is TGTGCCAGCAGTCCAGACGGGACAGCAGGAGCTTTCTTT. This sequence encodes CASSPDGTAGAFF.

The rearrangement uses TRBV7-9 and TRBJ2-3; D gene unclear. CDR1 is SEHNR and CDR2 is FQNEAQ in the germline V gene (reference sequence). V lost 4 bases and J lost 1, with 12 bases in between. The CDR3 runs 15 residues. DNA for the CDR3: TGTGCCAGCAGCTGGGTTACCTCGGGCACAGATACGCAGTATTTT. Protein: CASSWVTSGTDTQYF.

The J gene is TRBJ1-2, the V gene TRBV29-1; 12 nucleotides match TRBD1. The junction had 12 bases not matched to a gene; V was cut back by 6 bases and J by 7 bases. The germline CDR1 and CDR2 sequences are SQVTM and ANQGSEA. The CDR3 contains 15 residues. The CDR3 sequence is CSVGGTGGAIIGYTF. The CDR3 nucleotides read TGCAGCGTGGGGGGGACAGGGGGCGCGATTATTGGCTACACCTTC.

This clonotype came up a few times. The rearrangement uses TRBV20-1 and TRBJ2-3; possibly TRBD1 or TRBD2 for D (5 bases each). The V gene lost 5 bases and the J gene lost 1 base, with 22 bases spanning the gap. The CDR3 has 17 amino acids. The germline V gene encodes CDR1 DFQATT and CDR2 SNEGSKA (reference sequence). CDR3 sequence: CSAEGASGRVGTDTQYF. The CDR3 DNA is TGCAGTGCTGAGGGAGCTAGTGGCAGGGTGGGCACAGATACGCAGTATTTT.

CDR3 sequence: CASISGLEGNEQFF. The CDR3 DNA follows: TGCGCCAGCATCTCGGGACTAGAAGGCAATGAGCAGTTCTTC. This chain joins TRBV4-1 and TRBJ2-1; 8 bases fit TRBD2. The germline V gene encodes CDR1 MGHRA and CDR2 YSYEKL. The V gene end was trimmed by 7 bases and the J gene end by 6 bases; junction bases not matched to a gene: 8. The length of the CDR3 is 14 residues.

This clonotype was picked up many times. The chain joins TRBV5-4 to TRBJ2-5, with TRBD2 matching 12 bases. Trimming took 4 bases from V and 5 from J; bases not matched to a gene: 6. Germline values: CDR1 SGHNT, CDR2 YYREEE (reference sequence). The CDR3 spans 15 residues. The CDR3 nucleotides are TGTGCCAGCAGCGCTAGCGGGGGGGCTCAGGAGACCCAGTACTTC. Amino acids: CASSASGGAQETQYF.

The rearrangement links TRBV6-1 to TRBJ2-1; D unclear. The CDR3 consists of 15 residues. Germline CDR1 MNHNS, CDR2 SASEGT. V lost 6 bases and J 0 bases, leaving 12 bases between the germline ends. The CDR3 loop is CASSPTSSSYNEQFF. The CDR3 nucleotides read TGTGCCAGCAGCCCGACTTCGAGCTCCTACAATGAGCAGTTCTTC.

This clonotype has only one observation. V usage is TRBV6-1 and J usage is TRBJ2-7; the D gene could be TRBD1 or TRBD2 (5 bases each). This CDR3 spans 14 amino acids. CDR1 MNHNS and CDR2 SASEGT come from the germline V gene. V gave up 5 bases and J gave up 2 bases, with 13 bases separating them. Here the CDR3 DNA reads TGTGCCAGCAGTAAGTGGGACGGAACCTACGAGCAGTACTTC. The encoded protein is CASSKWDGTYEQYF.

This clonotype was detected many times. The chain carries TRBV2 and TRBJ1-1; D is ambiguous. Germline V gives CDR1 SNHLY, CDR2 FYNNEI. CDR3 length: 13 residues. Deletions cut 2 bases from V and 7 bases from J, with 11 bases between. The CDR3: CASSEFNALEAFF. CDR3 bases: TGTGCCAGCAGTGAATTCAACGCCCTTGAAGCTTTCTTT.

The table lists this clonotype with many counts. The rearrangement links TRBV2 to TRBJ1-5; D call uncertain. V shed 8 bases and J shed 3 bases, with 8 bases lying between them. From germline, CDR1 is SNHLY and CDR2 FYNNEI. The CDR3 length is 12 residues. This CDR3 is CASALINQPQHF. CDR3 coding DNA: TGTGCCAGCGCACTGATCAATCAGCCCCAGCATTTT.

The rearrangement joins TRBV19 to TRBJ1-2, with a possible D match to TRBD1 (6 bases). V was trimmed by 7 bases and J by 0 bases, leaving 12 bases between them. The CDR3 consists of 14 residues. The germline V gene has CDR1 LNHDA and CDR2 SQIVND (reference sequence). Here the CDR3 DNA reads TGTGCCAGTAATCCGACAGGACCTAACTATGGCTACACCTTC. Translating gives CASNPTGPNYGYTF.

This clonotype was seen only a few times. The genes are TRBV5-1 and TRBJ2-2; D is ambiguous. The V gene lost 0 bases and the J gene lost 3 bases, with 9 bases spanning the gap. Germline V gene sequence: CDR1 SGHRS, CDR2 YFSETQ. The CDR3 is 15 residues long. This CDR3 is CASSLDNKYTGELFF. The CDR3 DNA sequence: TGCGCCAGCAGCTTGGACAACAAATACACCGGGGAGCTGTTTTTT.

This clonotype was observed a few times. A read error is likely, as this CDR3 ends without the conserved phenylalanine or tryptophan. V is TRBV6-4 and J is TRBJ2-2, with 7 nucleotides matching TRBD2. Germline trimming cut 8 bases from V and 0 bases from J; bases unmatched to any gene: 9. This CDR3 comprises 16 residues. CDR1 MRHNA and CDR2 SNTAGT come from the germline V gene. CDR3 amino acids: CASRRDTSANTGELFS. The CDR3 nucleotides are TGTGCCAGCCGAAGAGACACTAGCGCGAACACCGGGGAGCTGTTTTCT.

This clonotype was detected ten times or more. CDR3 sequence: CASSLSGGNNNEQFF. CDR3 DNA sequence: TGTGCCAGCAGCCTTAGCGGGGGGAATAACAATGAGCAGTTCTTC. The V and J genes are TRBV3-1 and TRBJ2-1, with 10 nucleotides matching TRBD2. Unmatched junction bases numbered 5, after V lost 4 bases and J lost 5 bases. The CDR3 spans 15 residues. Germline values: CDR1 LGHDT, CDR2 YNNKEL (reference sequence).

This clonotype was seen more than once but under ten times. The chain combines TRBV10-3 with TRBJ1-1; 11 bases agree with TRBD1. This CDR3 contains 15 residues. Trimming removed 7 bases from V and 3 bases from J; junction bases left unmatched: 7. Germline V lookup: CDR1 ENHRY, CDR2 SYGVKD. CDR3 loop: CAITRDRGSDTEAFF. The CDR3 DNA is TGTGCCATCACCCGGGACAGGGGGTCGGACACTGAAGCTTTCTTT.

There are a few counts of this clonotype. The rearrangement joins TRBV2 to TRBJ1-5; a possible D gene is TRBD1 (6 bases). The germline CDR1 and CDR2 sequences are SNHLY and FYNNEI. V lost 3 bases to trimming and J lost 7 bases, with 13 bases between them. This CDR3 is built from 14 residues. CDR3 bases: TGTGCCAGCAGTGAGTGGACAGACGGGCAGCCCCAGCATTTT. The encoded protein is CASSEWTDGQPQHF.

The chain combines TRBV6-2 or TRBV6-3 with TRBJ2-2, with D perhaps TRBD1 or TRBD2 (6 bases each). Trimming took off 6 bases at V and 4 bases at J, with 15 bases between the two ends. The germline V gene has CDR1 MNHEY and CDR2 SVGEGT. The CDR3 sequence is 15 residues long. This chain's CDR3 is CASSLEGGGTGELFF. The CDR3 nucleotides read TGTGCCAGCAGCCTAGAGGGGGGCGGCACCGGGGAGCTGTTTTTT.

This clonotype has just a few counts. An end of the junction does not agree with germline; a read error may underlie this. The gene calls are TRBV2 and TRBJ2-1, with D unresolved. The V gene's germline CDR1 is SNHLY and CDR2 FYNNEI. CDR3 length: 15 amino acids. CDR3 DNA: TGTGCCAGCAGCGCGTCCTTCAGTTCCTACAGTGAGCAGTTCTTC. Amino acids: CASSASFSSYSEQFF.

The V and J genes are TRBV5-1 and TRBJ1-6; the D is unclear. The CDR3 is 15 amino acids. Germline V CDR1 and CDR2: SGHRS, YFSETQ. The V end was cut by 1 base, the J end by 5 bases, with 10 bases between. The CDR3: CASSLLTGNNSPLHF. DNA for the CDR3: TGCGCCAGCAGCTTGTTGACCGGCAATAATTCACCCCTCCACTTT.

This clonotype was seen at least ten times. V is TRBV11-2 and J is TRBJ2-2, with unresolved D. CDR1 is SGHAT and CDR2 is FQNNGV in the germline V gene. V shed 5 bases and J shed 3 bases, with 10 bases lying between them. The CDR3 consists of 14 residues. The CDR3 here is CASSPRWDTGELFF. The CDR3 DNA reads as TGTGCCAGCAGCCCGAGGTGGGACACCGGGGAGCTGTTTTTT.